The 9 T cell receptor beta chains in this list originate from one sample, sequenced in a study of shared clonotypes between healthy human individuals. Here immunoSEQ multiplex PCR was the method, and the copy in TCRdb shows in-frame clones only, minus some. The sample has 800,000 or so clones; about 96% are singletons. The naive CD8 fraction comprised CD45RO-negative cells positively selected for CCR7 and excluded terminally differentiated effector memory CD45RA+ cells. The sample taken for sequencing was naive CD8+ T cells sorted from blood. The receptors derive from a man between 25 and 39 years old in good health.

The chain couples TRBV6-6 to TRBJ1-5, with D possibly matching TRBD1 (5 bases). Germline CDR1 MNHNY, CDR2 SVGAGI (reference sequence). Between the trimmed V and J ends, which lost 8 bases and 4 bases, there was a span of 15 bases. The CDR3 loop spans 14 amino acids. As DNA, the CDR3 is TGTGCCAGCCGTCCCGGGGACGGTAATCAGCCCCAGCATTTT. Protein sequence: CASRPGDGNQPQHF.

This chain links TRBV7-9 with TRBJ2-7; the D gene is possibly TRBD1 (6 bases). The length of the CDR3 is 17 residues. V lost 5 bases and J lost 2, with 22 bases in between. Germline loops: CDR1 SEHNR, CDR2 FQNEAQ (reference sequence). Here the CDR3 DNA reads TGTGCCAGCAGCCAAAATAATAACCGACAGGAAACCTACGAGCAGTACTTC. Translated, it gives CASSQNNNRQETYEQYF.

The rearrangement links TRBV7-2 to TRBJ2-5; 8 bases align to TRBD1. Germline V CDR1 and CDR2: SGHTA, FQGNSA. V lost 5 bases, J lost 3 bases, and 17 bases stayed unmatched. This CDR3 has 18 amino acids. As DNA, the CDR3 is TGTGCCAGCAGCCCTCGCCCCCAGGGGGCGGGGACCGAAGAGACCCAGTACTTC. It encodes CASSPRPQGAGTEETQYF.

The CDR3 loop is CASSLEVGTEYEQYF. In DNA, the CDR3 is TGTGCCAGCAGCTTAGAGGTTGGGACAGAATACGAGCAGTACTTC. V gene TRBV7-6 combines with J gene TRBJ2-7, with 7 bases that match TRBD1. V lost 1 base, J lost 4 bases, and 7 bases stayed unmatched. The germline CDR1 and CDR2 sequences are SGHVS and FNYEAQ. There are 15 residues in the CDR3.

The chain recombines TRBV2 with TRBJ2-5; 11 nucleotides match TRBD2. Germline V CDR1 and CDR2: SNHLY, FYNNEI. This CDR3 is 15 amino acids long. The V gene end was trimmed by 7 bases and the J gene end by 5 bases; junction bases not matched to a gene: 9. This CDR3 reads CASKPLAGGRETQYF. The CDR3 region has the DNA TGTGCCAGCAAGCCCCTAGCGGGAGGTAGGGAGACCCAGTACTTC.

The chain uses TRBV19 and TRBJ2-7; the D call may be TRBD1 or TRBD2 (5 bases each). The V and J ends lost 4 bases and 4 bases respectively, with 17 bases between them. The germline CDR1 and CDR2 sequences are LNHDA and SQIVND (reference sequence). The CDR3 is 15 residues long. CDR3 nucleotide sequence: TGTGCCAGTAGTACCACCGGGCACGAGGGGTACGAGCAGTACTTC. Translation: CASSTTGHEGYEQYF.

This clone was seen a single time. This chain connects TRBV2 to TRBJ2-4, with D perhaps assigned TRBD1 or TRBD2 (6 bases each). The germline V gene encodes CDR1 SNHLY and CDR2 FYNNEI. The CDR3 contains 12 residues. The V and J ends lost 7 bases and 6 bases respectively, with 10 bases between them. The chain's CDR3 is CASKGGINIQYF. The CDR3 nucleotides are TGTGCCAGCAAGGGGGGCATAAACATTCAGTACTTC.

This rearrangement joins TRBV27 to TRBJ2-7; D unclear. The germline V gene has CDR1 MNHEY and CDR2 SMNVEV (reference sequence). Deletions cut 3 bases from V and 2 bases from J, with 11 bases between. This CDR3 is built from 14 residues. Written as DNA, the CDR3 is TGTGCCAGCAGTTTCAGGCCATCTCCCTACGAGCAGTACTTC. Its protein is CASSFRPSPYEQYF.

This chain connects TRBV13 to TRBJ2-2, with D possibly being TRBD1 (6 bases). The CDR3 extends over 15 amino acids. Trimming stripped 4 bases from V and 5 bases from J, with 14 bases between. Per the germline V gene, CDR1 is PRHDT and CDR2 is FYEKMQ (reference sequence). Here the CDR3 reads CASSSHRVGTGELFF. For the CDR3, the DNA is TGTGCCAGCAGCTCCCACAGGGTGGGGACCGGGGAGCTGTTTTTT.